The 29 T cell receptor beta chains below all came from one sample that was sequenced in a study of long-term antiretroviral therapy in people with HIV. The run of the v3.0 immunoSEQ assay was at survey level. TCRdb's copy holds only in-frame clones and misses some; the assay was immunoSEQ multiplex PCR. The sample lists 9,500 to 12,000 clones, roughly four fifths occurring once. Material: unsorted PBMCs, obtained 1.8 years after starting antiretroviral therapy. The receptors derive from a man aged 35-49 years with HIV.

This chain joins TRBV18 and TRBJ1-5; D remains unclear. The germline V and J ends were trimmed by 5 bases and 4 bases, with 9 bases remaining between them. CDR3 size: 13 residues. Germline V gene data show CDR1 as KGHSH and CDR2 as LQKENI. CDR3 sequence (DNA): TGTGCCAGCTCATCACAGTTGAATCAGCCCCAGCATTTT. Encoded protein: CASSSQLNQPQHF.

DNA for the CDR3: TGTGCCTGGAGTGTACAGCAGGATTCTGGTTACGAGCAGTACTTC. Its translation: CAWSVQQDSGYEQYF. V and J are TRBV30 and TRBJ2-7; D is ambiguous. The CDR3 is 15 amino acids. The ends were cut back, 0 bases at V and 4 bases at J, with 16 bases in the middle. Germline CDR1 reads GTSNPN; CDR2 reads SVGIG (reference sequence). Supplemented by reference TRBV30 and TRBJ2-7, the full variable domain reads SQTIHQWPATLVQPVGSPLSLECTVEGTSNPNLYWYRQAAGRGLQLLFYSVGIGQISSEVPQNLSASRPQDRQFILSSKKLLLSDSGFYLCAWSVQQDSGYEQYFGPGTRLTVT.

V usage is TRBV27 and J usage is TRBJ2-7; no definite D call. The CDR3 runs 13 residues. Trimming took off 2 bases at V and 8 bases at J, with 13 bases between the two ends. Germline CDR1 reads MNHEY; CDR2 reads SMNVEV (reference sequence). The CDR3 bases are TGTGCCAGCAGTTTACCCACCCTACGTAAGCAGTACTTC. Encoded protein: CASSLPTLRKQYF.

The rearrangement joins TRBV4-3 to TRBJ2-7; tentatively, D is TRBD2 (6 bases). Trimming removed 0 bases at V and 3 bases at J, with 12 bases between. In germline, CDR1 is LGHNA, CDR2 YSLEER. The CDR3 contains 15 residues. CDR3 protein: CASSQDLSGYYEQYF. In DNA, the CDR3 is TGCGCCAGCAGCCAAGATCTTAGCGGATACTACGAGCAGTACTTC.

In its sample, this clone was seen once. The chain's CDR3 is CASSHQGTDTQYF. CDR3 DNA sequence: TGTGCCAGCAGTCACCAGGGCACAGATACGCAGTATTTT. V gene TRBV28 combines with J gene TRBJ2-3; the D is unclear. This CDR3 contains 13 residues. Between the trimmed V and J ends, which lost 5 bases and 1 base, there was a span of 7 bases. Germline CDR1 is MDHEN and CDR2 is SYDVKM.

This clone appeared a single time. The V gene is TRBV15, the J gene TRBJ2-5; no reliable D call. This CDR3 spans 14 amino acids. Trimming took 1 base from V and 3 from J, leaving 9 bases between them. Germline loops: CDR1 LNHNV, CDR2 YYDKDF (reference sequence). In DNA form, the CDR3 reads TGTGCCACCAGCAGAGCGGACGGCGAAGAGACCCAGTACTTC. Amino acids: CATSRADGEETQYF.

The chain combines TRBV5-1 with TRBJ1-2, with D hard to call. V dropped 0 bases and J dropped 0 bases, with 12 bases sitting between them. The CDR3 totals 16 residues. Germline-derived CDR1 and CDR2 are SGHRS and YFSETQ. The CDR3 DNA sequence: TGCGCCAGCAGCTTGGCGTGGACGGAAGCTAACTATGGCTACACCTTC. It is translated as CASSLAWTEANYGYTF.

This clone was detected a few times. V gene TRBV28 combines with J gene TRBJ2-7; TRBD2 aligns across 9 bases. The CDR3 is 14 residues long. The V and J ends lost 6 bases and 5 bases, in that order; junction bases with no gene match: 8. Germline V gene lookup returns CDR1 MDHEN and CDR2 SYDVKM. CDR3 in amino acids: CASSAWGLAHEQYF. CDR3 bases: TGTGCCAGCAGCGCCTGGGGACTAGCACACGAGCAGTACTTC. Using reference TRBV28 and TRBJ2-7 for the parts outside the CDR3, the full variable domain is DVKVTQSSRYLVKRTGEKVFLECVQDMDHENMFWYRQDPGLGLRLIYFSYDVKMKEKGDIPEGYSVSREKKERFSLILESASTNQTSMYLCASSAWGLAHEQYFGPGTRLTVT.

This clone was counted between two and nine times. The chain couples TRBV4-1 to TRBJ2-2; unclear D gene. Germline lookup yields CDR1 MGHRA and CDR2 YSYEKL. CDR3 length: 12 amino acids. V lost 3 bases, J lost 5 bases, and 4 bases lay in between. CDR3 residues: CASSQLTGELFF. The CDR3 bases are TGCGCCAGCAGCCAGCTAACCGGGGAGCTGTTTTTT.

The CDR3 DNA sequence: TGTGCCAGCAGCTTGGATCAGACAGGGTATCGAGAGACCCAGTACTTC. Its translation is CASSLDQTGYRETQYF. The chain recombines TRBV5-4 with TRBJ2-5, with 7 positions matching TRBD1. Trimming cost V 0 bases and J 4 bases; bases outside gene matches: 9. The germline gives CDR1 SGHNT, CDR2 YYREEE (reference sequence). The CDR3 has 16 amino acids.

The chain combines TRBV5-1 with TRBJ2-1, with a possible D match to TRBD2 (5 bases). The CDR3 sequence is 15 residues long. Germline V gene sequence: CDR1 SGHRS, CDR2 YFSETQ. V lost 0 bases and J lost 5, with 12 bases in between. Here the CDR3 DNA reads TGCGCCAGCAGCTTGGAGGGAGAAGTCAACAATGAGCAGTTCTTC. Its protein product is CASSLEGEVNNEQFF.

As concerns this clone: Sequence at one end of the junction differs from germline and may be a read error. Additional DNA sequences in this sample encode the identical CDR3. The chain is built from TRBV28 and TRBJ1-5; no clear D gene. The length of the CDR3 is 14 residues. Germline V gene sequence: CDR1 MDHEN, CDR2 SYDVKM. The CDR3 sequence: CASTLDTSNQPQHF. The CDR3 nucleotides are TGTGCCAGCACCCTTGACACGAGCAATCAACCCCAGCATTTT.

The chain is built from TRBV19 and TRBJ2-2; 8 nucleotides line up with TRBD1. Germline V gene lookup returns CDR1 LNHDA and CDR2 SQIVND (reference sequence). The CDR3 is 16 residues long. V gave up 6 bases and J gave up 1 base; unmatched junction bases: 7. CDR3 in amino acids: CASRGTGQVNTGELFF. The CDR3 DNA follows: TGTGCCAGTAGGGGTACGGGACAGGTGAACACCGGGGAGCTGTTTTTT.

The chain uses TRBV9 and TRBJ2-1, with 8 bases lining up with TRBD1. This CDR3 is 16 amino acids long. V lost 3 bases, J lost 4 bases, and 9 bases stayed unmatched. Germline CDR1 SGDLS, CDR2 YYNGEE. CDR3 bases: TGTGCCAGCAGCGATCCCGGGACAGGCGGATACAATGAGCAGTTCTTC. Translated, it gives CASSDPGTGGYNEQFF. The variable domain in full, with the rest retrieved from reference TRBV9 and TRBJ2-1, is DSGVTQTPKHLITATGQRVTLRCSPRSGDLSVYWYQQSLDQGLQFLIQYYNGEERAKGNILERFSAQQFPDLHSELNLSSLELGDSALYFCASSDPGTGGYNEQFFGPGTRLTVL.

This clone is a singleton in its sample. The DNA of the CDR3 is TGTGCCAGCAGCCGGGGGTTCTCGGACCGCACAGATACGCAGTATTTT. This encodes CASSRGFSDRTDTQYF. This sequence joins TRBV14 and TRBJ2-3; D may be TRBD1 or TRBD2 (5 bases each). Germline CDR1 reads SGHDN; CDR2 reads FVKESK. With 4 bases removed from V and 1 base from J, the gap between germline ends came to 15 bases. The CDR3 loop spans 16 amino acids.

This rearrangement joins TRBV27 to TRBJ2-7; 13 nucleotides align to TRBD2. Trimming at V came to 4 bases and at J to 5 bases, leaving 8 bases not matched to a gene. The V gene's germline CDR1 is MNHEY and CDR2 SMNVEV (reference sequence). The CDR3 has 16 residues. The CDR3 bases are TGTGCCAGCAGTTCTTTCAGGACTAGCGGGAGTAACGAGCAGTACTTC. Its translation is CASSSFRTSGSNEQYF.

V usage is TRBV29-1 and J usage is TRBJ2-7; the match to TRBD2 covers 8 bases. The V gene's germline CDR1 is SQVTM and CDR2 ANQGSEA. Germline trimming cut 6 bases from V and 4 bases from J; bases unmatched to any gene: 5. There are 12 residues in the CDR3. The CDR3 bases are TGCAGCGTCCCGGGGGGGGCTTACGAGCAGTACTTC. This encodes CSVPGGAYEQYF.

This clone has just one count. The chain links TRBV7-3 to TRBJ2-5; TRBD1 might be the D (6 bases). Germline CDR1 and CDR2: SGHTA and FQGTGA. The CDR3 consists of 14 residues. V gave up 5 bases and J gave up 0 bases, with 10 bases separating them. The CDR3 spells CASSKQGDQETQYF. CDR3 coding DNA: TGTGCCAGCAGCAAACAGGGCGACCAAGAGACCCAGTACTTC.

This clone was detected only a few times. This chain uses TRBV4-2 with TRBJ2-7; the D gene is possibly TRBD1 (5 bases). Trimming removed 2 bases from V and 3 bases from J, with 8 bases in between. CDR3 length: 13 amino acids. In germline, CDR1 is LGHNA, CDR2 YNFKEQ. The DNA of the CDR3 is TGTGCCAGCAGCCAAAAAGACAGCTACGAGCAGTACTTC. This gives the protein CASSQKDSYEQYF.

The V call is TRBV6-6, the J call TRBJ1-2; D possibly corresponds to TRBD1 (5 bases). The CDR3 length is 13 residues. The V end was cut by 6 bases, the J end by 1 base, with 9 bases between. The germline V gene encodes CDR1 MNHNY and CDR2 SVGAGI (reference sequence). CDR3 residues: CASSKTDNYGYTF. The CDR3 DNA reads TGTGCCAGCAGCAAGACAGATAACTATGGCTACACCTTC.

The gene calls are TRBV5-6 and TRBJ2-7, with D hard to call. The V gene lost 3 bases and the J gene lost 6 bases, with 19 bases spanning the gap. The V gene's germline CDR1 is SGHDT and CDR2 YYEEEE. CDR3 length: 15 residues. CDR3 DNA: TGTGCCAGCAGCTCATGGTCGGTGGGCGTTGGCGAGCAGTACTTC. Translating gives CASSSWSVGVGEQYF.

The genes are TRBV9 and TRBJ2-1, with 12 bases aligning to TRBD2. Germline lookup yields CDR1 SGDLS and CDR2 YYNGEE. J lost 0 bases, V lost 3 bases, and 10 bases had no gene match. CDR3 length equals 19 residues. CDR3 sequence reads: CASSGFGLAGTSSYNEQFF. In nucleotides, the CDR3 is TGTGCCAGCAGCGGTTTTGGACTAGCGGGAACAAGCTCCTACAATGAGCAGTTCTTC. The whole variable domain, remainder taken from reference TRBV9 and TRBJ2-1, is DSGVTQTPKHLITATGQRVTLRCSPRSGDLSVYWYQQSLDQGLQFLIQYYNGEERAKGNILERFSAQQFPDLHSELNLSSLELGDSALYFCASSGFGLAGTSSYNEQFFGPGTRLTVL.

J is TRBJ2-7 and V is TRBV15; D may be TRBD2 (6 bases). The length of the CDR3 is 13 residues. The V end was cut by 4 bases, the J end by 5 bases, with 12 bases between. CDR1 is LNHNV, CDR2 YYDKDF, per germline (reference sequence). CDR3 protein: CATSIQGGNEQYF. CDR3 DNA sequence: TGTGCCACCAGCATTCAAGGAGGGAACGAGCAGTACTTC.

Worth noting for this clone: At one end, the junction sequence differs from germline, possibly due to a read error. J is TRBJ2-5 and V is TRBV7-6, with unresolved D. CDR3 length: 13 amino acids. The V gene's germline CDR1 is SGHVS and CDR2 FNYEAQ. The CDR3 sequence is CASSFEDQGTQYF. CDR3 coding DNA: TGTGCCAGCAGCTTTGAAGATCAAGGGACCCAGTACTTC.

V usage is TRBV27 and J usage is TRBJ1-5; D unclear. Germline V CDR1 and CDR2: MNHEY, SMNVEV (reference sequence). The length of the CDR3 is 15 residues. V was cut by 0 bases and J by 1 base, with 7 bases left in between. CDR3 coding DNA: TGTGCCAGCAGTTTATCAGGCTGGAGCAATCAGCCCCAGCATTTT. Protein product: CASSLSGWSNQPQHF.

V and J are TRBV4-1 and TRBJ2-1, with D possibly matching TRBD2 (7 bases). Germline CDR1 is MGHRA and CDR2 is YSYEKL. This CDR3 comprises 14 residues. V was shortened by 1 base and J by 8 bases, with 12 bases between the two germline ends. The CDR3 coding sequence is TGCGCCAGCAGCCAAGCGGAGGGGGGGTATGAGCAGTTCTTC. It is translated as CASSQAEGGYEQFF.

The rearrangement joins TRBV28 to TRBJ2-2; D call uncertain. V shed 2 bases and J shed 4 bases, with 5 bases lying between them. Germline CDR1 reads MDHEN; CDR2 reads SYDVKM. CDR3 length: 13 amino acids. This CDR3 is CASSLPGTGELFF. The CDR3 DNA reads TGTGCCAGCAGTTTACCGGGCACCGGGGAGCTGTTTTTT.

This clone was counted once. This CDR3 reads CASSLLQGTDTQYF. The CDR3 DNA reads as TGTGCCAGCAGTCTATTGCAGGGGACAGATACGCAGTATTTT. This chain uses TRBV28 with TRBJ2-3; D possibly corresponds to TRBD1 (6 bases). Germline loops: CDR1 MDHEN, CDR2 SYDVKM. Trimming removed 5 bases at V and 3 bases at J, with 12 bases between. The CDR3 is 14 amino acids.

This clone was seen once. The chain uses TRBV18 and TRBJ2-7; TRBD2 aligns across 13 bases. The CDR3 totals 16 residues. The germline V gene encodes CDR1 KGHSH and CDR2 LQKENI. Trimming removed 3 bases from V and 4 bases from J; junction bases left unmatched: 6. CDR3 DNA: TGTGCCAGCTCACCCCGGGGACTAGCGGGGAGGTACGAGCAGTACTTC. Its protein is CASSPRGLAGRYEQYF.